What follows is one T cell receptor (beta chain) and its context. The data derive from a study of patients and donors after allogeneic stem cell transplantation. In TCRdb, the RT-PCR reads were re-called with MiXCR into one record per CDR3 protein. The repertoire holds about 210,000 distinct CDR3 sequences, with around 40% as singletons. Germline V lookup: CDR1 LGHNA, CDR2 YNFKEQ. The CDR3 length is 16 residues. V was pared by 3 bases and J by 5 bases, with 7 bases of the junction left unmatched. The rearrangement uses TRBV4-2 and TRBJ2-4, with TRBD2 identical over 10 bases. This clonotype originated in a human donor who was either an allogeneic HSCT recipient or a stem cell or donor lymphocyte infusion donor (not recorded which). It is not recorded whose cells these are; they may come from a transplant donor. What was sequenced was blood, either unsorted or a sorted T cell fraction (not recorded which). This CDR3 reads CASSHISGGLENIQYF. The CDR3 region has the DNA TGTGCCAGCAGCCATATTAGCGGGGGGCTGGAAAACATTCAGTACTTC.